This TCR beta chain was profiled in a study of blood T cell repertoires in COVID-19 (dated by TCRdb to 2018 to 2021). Background for the entire study: Samples from collaborators originated in the United States, Italy and Spain and spanned both the acute and convalescent phases of COVID-19. The material from the prospective study consisted of cDNA or gDNA derived from T cells, B-cell-depleted T cells, or PBMCs. The dataset comprised deeply sampled blood TCRbeta repertoires from subjects exposed to, actively infected with, or recovered from COVID-19. The repertoires were released in a freely available public database meant as a resource for research on the immune response to SARS-CoV-2. Samples came from the ongoing ImmuneRACE study (first 160 participants) plus 1,254 subjects from 6 global collaborators. The sample metadata nearly always contained a de-identified subject ID, COVID-19 status, age in years and sex. Where available, HLA class I and class II types were obtained from metadata supplied by the sample provider rather than from assay-based typing. What the work shows at the level of the full study, not this receptor alone: The amount of clinical and demographic metadata varied by source and participant and was provided uncurated.

The immunoSEQ Assay, a bias-controlled multiplex PCR, was used to amplify TCRbeta CDR3 regions from genomic DNA. Per the source publication's procedure: Nucleated cell counts per sample were estimated from amplification of reference gene primers within the assay. Sequence reads were collapsed and filtered to measure the absolute abundance of every unique TCRbeta CDR3 rearrangement. For each sample, productive Simpson clonality was calculated as the square root of Simpson's diversity index over productive rearrangements. The source is immuneACCESS, and TCRdb retained only in-frame sequences with V and J called. Part of the clones is not carried over; for the studies checked, unresolved V genes explain less than half of this, and the remainder is unexplained. The DNA was the basis for D and trimming; V, J and clone size are from that table. This sample holds 90,000 to 150,000 clones; roughly nine tenths were observed only once. 25% to 30% of the sample comes from the top ten.

The collaborating institutions used their own protocols to collect whole blood in K2EDTA tubes. For TCRbeta analysis, collaborators shipped samples as frozen whole blood, isolated PBMCs, or DNA extracted from either of those sample types. CDR1 and CDR2, looked up from the germline V gene (reference sequence), are LGHDT and YNNKEL. Measured from the cysteine to the phenylalanine, the CDR3 is 14 residues long. Just the 42-base CDR3 DNA is kept, in frame starting at base 1. The germline V and J ends show losses of 7 bases and 7 bases respectively, and no gene match explains 6 bases of the junction. Notes on this clone: What antigen it recognizes has not been identified. One base away there is no much larger clone; base qualities are not given.

The chain links TRBV3-1 (or the pseudogene TRBV3-2) with TRBJ2-7, with 14 junctional bases fitting TRBD2. Material: peripheral blood. The sequence was collected from a man between 65 and 85 years old with active or convalescent COVID-19. The CDR3 amino acid sequence is: CASTLGLAGGEQYF. The bases are TGTGCCAGCACCTTAGGACTAGCGGGAGGAGAGCAGTACTTC.